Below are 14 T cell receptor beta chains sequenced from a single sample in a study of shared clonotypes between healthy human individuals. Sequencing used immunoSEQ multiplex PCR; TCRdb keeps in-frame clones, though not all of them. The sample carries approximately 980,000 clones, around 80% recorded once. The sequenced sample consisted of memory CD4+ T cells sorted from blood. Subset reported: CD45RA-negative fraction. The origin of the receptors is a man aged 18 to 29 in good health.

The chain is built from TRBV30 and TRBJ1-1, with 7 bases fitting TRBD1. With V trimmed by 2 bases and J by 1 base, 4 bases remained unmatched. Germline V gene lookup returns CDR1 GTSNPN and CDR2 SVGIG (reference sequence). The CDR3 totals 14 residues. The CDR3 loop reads CAWSRQGPNTEAFF. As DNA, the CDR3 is TGTGCCTGGAGTCGACAGGGTCCGAACACTGAAGCTTTCTTT.

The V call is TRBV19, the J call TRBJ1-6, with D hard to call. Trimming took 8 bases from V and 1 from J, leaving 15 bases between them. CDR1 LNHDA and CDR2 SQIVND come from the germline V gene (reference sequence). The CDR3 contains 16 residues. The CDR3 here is CASSLTRASYNSPLHF. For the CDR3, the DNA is TGTGCCAGTTCGTTAACAAGGGCGTCCTATAATTCACCCCTCCACTTT.

CDR3 in DNA: TGTGCCAGCTTTAGCCCAAGTGGGGGGATCTATGGCTACACCTTC. Translating it yields CASFSPSGGIYGYTF. The rearrangement uses TRBV2 and TRBJ1-2, with D possibly being TRBD1 (5 bases). V lost 8 bases, J lost 4 bases, and 20 bases lay in between. The CDR3 is 15 amino acids. Per germline, CDR1 SNHLY and CDR2 FYNNEI.

The CDR3 here is CASRGAGNSNQPQHF. DNA of the CDR3: TGTGCCAGCAGAGGGGCAGGGAATAGCAATCAGCCCCAGCATTTT. The rearrangement uses TRBV28 and TRBJ1-5, with D maybe TRBD1 (5 bases). Trimming pared 6 bases from V and 0 bases from J, leaving 12 bases between. The CDR3 covers 15 residues. From germline, CDR1 is MDHEN and CDR2 SYDVKM. Full variable domain (missing parts from reference TRBV28 and TRBJ1-5): DVKVTQSSRYLVKRTGEKVFLECVQDMDHENMFWYRQDPGLGLRLIYFSYDVKMKEKGDIPEGYSVSREKKERFSLILESASTNQTSMYLCASRGAGNSNQPQHFGDGTRLSIL.

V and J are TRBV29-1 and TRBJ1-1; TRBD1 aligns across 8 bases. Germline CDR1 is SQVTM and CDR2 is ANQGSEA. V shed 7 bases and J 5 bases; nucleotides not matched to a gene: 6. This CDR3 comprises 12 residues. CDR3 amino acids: CSARQGLTEAFF. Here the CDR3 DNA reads TGCAGCGCCCGACAGGGGTTAACTGAAGCTTTCTTT.

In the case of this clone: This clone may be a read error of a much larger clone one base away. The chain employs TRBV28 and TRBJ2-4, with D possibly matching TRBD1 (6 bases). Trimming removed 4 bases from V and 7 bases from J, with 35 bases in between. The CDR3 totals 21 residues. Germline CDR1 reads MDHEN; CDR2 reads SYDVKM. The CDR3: CASSSQYHYPSTGGQGNIQYF. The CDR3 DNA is TGTGCCAGCAGTTCCCAATACCACTACCCTTCAACCGGCGGGCAGGGGAACATTCAGTACTTC.

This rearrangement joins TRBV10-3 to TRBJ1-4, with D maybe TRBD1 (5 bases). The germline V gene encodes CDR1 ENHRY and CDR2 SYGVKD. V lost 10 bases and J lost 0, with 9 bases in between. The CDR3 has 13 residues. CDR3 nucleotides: TGTGCCACCTCAGGGTCAACTAATGAAAAACTGTTTTTT. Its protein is CATSGSTNEKLFF.

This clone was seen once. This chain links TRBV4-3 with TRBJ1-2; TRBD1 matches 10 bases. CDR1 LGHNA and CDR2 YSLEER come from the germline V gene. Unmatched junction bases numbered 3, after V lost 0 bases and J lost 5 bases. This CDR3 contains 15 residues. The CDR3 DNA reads TGCGCCAGCAGCCAAGATAGGGGACAGGGGTATGGCTACACCTTC. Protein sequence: CASSQDRGQGYGYTF.

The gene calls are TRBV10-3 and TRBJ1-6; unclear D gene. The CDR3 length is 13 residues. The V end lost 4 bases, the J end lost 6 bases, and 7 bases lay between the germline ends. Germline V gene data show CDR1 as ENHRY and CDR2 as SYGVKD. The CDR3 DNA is TGTGCCATCAGTGGATCCCCTAATTCACCCCTCCACTTT. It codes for CAISGSPNSPLHF.

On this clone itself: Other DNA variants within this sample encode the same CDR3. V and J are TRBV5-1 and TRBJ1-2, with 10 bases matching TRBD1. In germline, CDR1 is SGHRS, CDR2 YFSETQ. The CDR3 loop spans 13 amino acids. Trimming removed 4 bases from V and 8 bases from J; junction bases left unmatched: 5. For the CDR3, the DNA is TGCGCCAGCAGCCCGGACAGGGGGAAGGGCTACACCTTC. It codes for CASSPDRGKGYTF.

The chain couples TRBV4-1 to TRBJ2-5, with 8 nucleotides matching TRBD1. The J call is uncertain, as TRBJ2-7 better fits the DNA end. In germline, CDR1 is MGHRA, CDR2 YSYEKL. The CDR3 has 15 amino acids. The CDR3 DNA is TGCGCCAGCAGCCAACCCCGACAGGGGATATACGAGCAGTACTTC. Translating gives CASSQPRQGIYEQYF.

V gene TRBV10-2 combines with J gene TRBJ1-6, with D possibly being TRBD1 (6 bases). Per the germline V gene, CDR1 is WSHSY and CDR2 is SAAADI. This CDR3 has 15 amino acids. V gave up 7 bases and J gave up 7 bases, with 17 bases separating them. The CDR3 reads CASTQRGQRNSPLHF. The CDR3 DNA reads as TGCGCCAGCACTCAAAGGGGACAAAGGAATTCACCCCTCCACTTT.

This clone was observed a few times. The CDR3 sequence: CASSRDNFNTGELFF. CDR3 DNA: TGTGCCAGCAGCCGGGACAACTTTAACACCGGGGAGCTGTTTTTT. V usage is TRBV5-5 and J usage is TRBJ2-2; a possible D gene is TRBD1 (6 bases). Germline V gene data show CDR1 as SGHKS and CDR2 as YYEKEE (reference sequence). The V end lost 4 bases, the J end lost 2 bases, and 12 bases lay between the germline ends. CDR3 size: 15 residues. Complete variable domain (other parts from reference TRBV5-5 and TRBJ2-2): DAGVTQSPTHLIKTRGQQVTLRCSPISGHKSVSWYQQVLGQGPQFIFQYYEKEERGRGNFPDRFSARQFPNYSSELNVNALLLGDSALYLCASSRDNFNTGELFFGEGSRLTVL.

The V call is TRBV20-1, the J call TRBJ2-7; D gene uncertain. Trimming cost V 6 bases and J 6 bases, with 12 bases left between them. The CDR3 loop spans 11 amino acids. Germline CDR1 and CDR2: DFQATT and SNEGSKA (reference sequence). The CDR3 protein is CSATGSGEQYF. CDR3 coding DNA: TGCAGTGCCACTGGCTCGGGCGAGCAGTACTTC.